This T cell receptor (beta chain) was identified during a study of Ad26.COV2.S vaccination and SARS-CoV-2 variants. In the study overall: As a participant in COV1001, the donor was in the Ad26.COV2.S trial arm. The vaccine Ad26.COV2.S was put into the muscle once, or twice with 56 days between.

Treatment of the sample: some 20 received Ad26.COV2.S at low or high dose, single or two shots; about five received placebo; per-sample allocation not given. Sampling occurred on day 63 after the first vaccine or placebo injection. In the vaccine, an Ad26 vector expressed the SARS-CoV-2 spike of the Wuhan strain. This CDR3 is 16 amino acids long. Germline CDR1 reads MNHEY; CDR2 reads SMNVEV (reference sequence). The V gene end was trimmed by 1 base and the J gene end by 6 bases; junction bases not matched to a gene: 4. Study-wide results and caveats: Whether participants received vaccine or placebo, their non-spike TCR breadth was similar.

The repertoire was sequenced with immunoSEQ multiplex PCR; TCRdb's copy has only in-frame clones and lacks some. The repertoire consists of around 250,000 clones, with roughly 89% occurring once and the leading ten covering under 3%. As regards this clone: The target antigen is unknown.

This rearrangement joins TRBV27 to TRBJ2-1; 12 positions match TRBD1. This specimen consisted of peripheral blood, obtained in a trial of Ad26.COV2.S vaccine versus placebo. The receptor was derived from a person aged 18-60 years who received the Ad26.COV2.S COVID-19 vaccine or a placebo. The CDR3, as DNA: TGTGCCAGCAGTTTATTAGGGACAGGGGGCTCCAATGAGCAGTTCTTC. It yields the protein CASSLLGTGGSNEQFF.